This T cell receptor beta chain was found in a study of blood T cell repertoires in COVID-19. Using immunoSEQ multiplex PCR, the repertoire was profiled, and TCRdb retains in-frame clones only, with some absent. The data hold a few hundred thousand clones, with roughly nine tenths observed a single time. The CDR3 is 15 amino acids. V shed 0 bases and J 0 bases; nucleotides not matched to a gene: 1. CDR1 MNHEY and CDR2 SVGEGT come from the germline V gene. Sequenced sample: peripheral blood. The chain links TRBV6-2 or TRBV6-3 to TRBJ2-7, with TRBD2 matching 8 bases. The receptor's source is a man aged 40-49 years with active or convalescent COVID-19. CDR3 nucleotides: TGTGCCAGCAGTTACTCCGGGGGGGCCTCCTACGAGCAGTACTTC. Protein product: CASSYSGGASYEQYF.